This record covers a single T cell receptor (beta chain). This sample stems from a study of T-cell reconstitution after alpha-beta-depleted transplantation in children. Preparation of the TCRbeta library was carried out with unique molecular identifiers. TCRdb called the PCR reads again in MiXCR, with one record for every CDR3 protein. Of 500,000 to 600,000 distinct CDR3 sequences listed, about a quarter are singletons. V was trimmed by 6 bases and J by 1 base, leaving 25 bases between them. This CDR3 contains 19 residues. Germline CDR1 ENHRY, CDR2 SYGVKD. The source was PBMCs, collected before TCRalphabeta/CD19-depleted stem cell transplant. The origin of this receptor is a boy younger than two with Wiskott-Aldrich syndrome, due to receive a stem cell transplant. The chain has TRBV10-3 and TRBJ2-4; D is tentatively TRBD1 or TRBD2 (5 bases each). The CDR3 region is CAIRIGDEPFFVAKNIQYF. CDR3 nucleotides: TGTGCCATCAGAATTGGGGACGAACCTTTTTTTGTTGCCAAAAACATTCAGTACTTC.